This T cell receptor beta chain was identified during a study of shared clonotypes between healthy human individuals. Germline loops: CDR1 MDHEN, CDR2 SYDVKM. Germline trimming cut 4 bases from V and 5 bases from J; bases unmatched to any gene: 6. The CDR3 covers 15 residues. The assay was run at deep level. The sorted-subset replicate PCRs were given around 200 ng DNA, which is 31,000 or so T cell genomes. Sequenced by immunoSEQ multiplex PCR; TCRdb stores in-frame clones only, minus some. The table lists millions of clones, 90% to 95% of them singletons. The sample consisted of naive CD4+ T cells sorted from blood. Subset of the sample: CD45RA+ positively selected. This receptor was obtained from a man aged 18 to 29 in good health. The chain has TRBV28 and TRBJ1-5; 9 positions agree with TRBD1. The CDR3 nucleotides read TGTGCCAGCAGTTCGCCGGGACAGGGATATCAGCCCCAGCATTTT. It is translated as CASSSPGQGYQPQHF.